These 13 T cell receptor beta chains were sequenced from one sample in a study of neurological immune-mediated disorders (dated by TCRdb to between 2017 and 2020). The library came from 5' RACE. The sequencer was an Illumina HiSeq 2500. TCRdb ran its own pipeline on the public reads, namely fastp trimming at Q25 and MiXCR clone calling, and kept in-frame beta chains. A single entry per CDR3 protein holds the most common genes and DNA from its merged rows. In this sample the table shows approximately 65,000 distinct CDR3 sequences, 4.1% of which occur a single time. The ten largest clones add up to 2.5% to 3% of the sample. The specimen sequenced was PBMCs. The receptors derive from a man over 45 with multiple sclerosis.

The table lists this clonotype with many counts. This chain uses TRBV7-9 with TRBJ1-6; D might be TRBD1 (5 bases). The CDR3 has 14 residues. The germline V gene encodes CDR1 SEHNR and CDR2 FQNEAQ (reference sequence). Between the trimmed V and J ends, which lost 5 bases and 8 bases, there was a span of 13 bases. The CDR3 loop reads CASSLGEGYSPLHF. CDR3 bases: TGTGCCAGCAGCCTCGGTGAGGGGTATTCACCCCTCCACTTT.

This clonotype was counted ten times or more. The gene calls are TRBV10-3 and TRBJ2-7; D call uncertain. The CDR3 extends over 13 amino acids. Germline loops: CDR1 ENHRY, CDR2 SYGVKD. V was cut by 2 bases and J by 3 bases, with 8 bases left in between. CDR3 nucleotide sequence: TGTGCCATCAGTGAGCCCCCAGACTACGAGCAGTACGTC. Protein: CAISEPPDYEQYV.

This clonotype was seen at least ten times. The genes are TRBV20-1 and TRBJ2-2, with D perhaps assigned TRBD1 or TRBD2 (5 bases each). V lost 3 bases to trimming and J lost 6 bases, with 14 bases between them. CDR1 and CDR2 from the germline V gene are DFQATT and SNEGSKA (reference sequence). The CDR3 spans 14 residues. The CDR3 here is CSASPGAGSGELFF. The CDR3, as DNA: TGCAGTGCTAGCCCCGGGGCAGGGTCCGGGGAGCTGTTTTTT.

This clonotype has at least ten counts. The chain combines TRBV29-1 with TRBJ2-2, with D unclear. The CDR3 is made up of 14 amino acids. Germline-derived CDR1 and CDR2 are SQVTM and ANQGSEA. Trimming shortened V by 4 bases and J by 4 bases, and 13 bases separated the two germline ends. CDR3 coding DNA: TGCAGCGTTGTAGGCTGGTCGGCCACCGGGGAGCTGTTTTTT. Translating it yields CSVVGWSATGELFF.

This clonotype was found many times. The V gene is TRBV20-1, the J gene TRBJ1-2; no clear D gene. CDR3 size: 15 residues. V was shortened by 2 bases and J by 0 bases, with 13 bases between the two germline ends. CDR1 DFQATT and CDR2 SNEGSKA come from the germline V gene (reference sequence). CDR3 sequence reads: CSARLLTESNYGYTF. The CDR3 nucleotides are TGCAGTGCTAGACTCCTGACTGAGTCTAACTATGGCTACACCTTC.

This clonotype was counted ten times or more. This chain links TRBV5-1 with TRBJ2-5; 8 bases agree with TRBD1. CDR1 and CDR2 from the germline V gene are SGHRS and YFSETQ. Trimming at V came to 3 bases and at J to 6 bases, leaving 13 bases not matched to a gene. This CDR3 comprises 16 residues. Written as DNA, the CDR3 is TGCGCCAGCAGCTCCGGACAGGGCCTTAATCAGCAGACCCAGTACTTC. Its protein product is CASSSGQGLNQQTQYF.

This clonotype was found many times. The V and J genes are TRBV7-2 and TRBJ2-5, with D hard to call. V was clipped by 4 bases and J by 2 bases, with 11 bases between them. The CDR3 is made up of 14 amino acids. The germline V gene has CDR1 SGHTA and CDR2 FQGNSA. The CDR3 region is CASSSFGPQETQYF. The CDR3 DNA sequence: TGTGCCAGCAGCTCCTTCGGGCCTCAAGAGACCCAGTACTTC.

This clonotype occurred many times. The chain employs TRBV27 and TRBJ1-4; no clear D gene. Trimming left V 0 bases short and J 7 bases short, with 12 bases between. Germline-derived CDR1 and CDR2 are MNHEY and SMNVEV (reference sequence). This CDR3 contains 15 residues. The CDR3 bases are TGTGCCAGCAGTTTATCCTGGGATAGAGTTGAAAAACTGTTTTTT. This codes for CASSLSWDRVEKLFF.

This clonotype was observed many times. The rearrangement uses TRBV5-1 and TRBJ2-2, with TRBD2 identical over 11 bases. The CDR3 totals 16 residues. V dropped 3 bases and J dropped 1; count of bases not matched to a gene: 2. Germline CDR1 reads SGHRS; CDR2 reads YFSETQ. The CDR3 nucleotides read TGCGCCAGCAGCTCGCTAGCGGGGGGGAACACCGGGGAGCTGTTTTTT. Protein product: CASSSLAGGNTGELFF. The whole variable domain, remainder taken from reference TRBV5-1 and TRBJ2-2, is KAGVTQTPRYLIKTRGQQVTLSCSPISGHRSVSWYQQTPGQGLQFLFEYFSETQRNKGNFPGRFSGRQFSNSRSEMNVSTLELGDSALYLCASSSLAGGNTGELFFGEGSRLTVL.

This clonotype was seen ten or more times. The chain uses TRBV20-1 and TRBJ1-2, with D perhaps matching TRBD1 (5 bases). CDR1 and CDR2 (germline): DFQATT, SNEGSKA (reference sequence). V was clipped by 3 bases and J by 9 bases, with 14 bases between them. The CDR3 is 12 residues long. The CDR3 DNA reads as TGCAGTGCTAGGGAGCGAAGACAGCGCTACACCTTC. Protein sequence: CSARERRQRYTF.

This clonotype was recorded at least ten times. The chain uses TRBV27 and TRBJ2-1; 8 nucleotides match TRBD1. Per the germline V gene, CDR1 is MNHEY and CDR2 is SMNVEV (reference sequence). V shed 5 bases and J 8 bases; nucleotides not matched to a gene: 8. The length of the CDR3 is 14 residues. The CDR3 DNA follows: TGTGCCAGCAGTCGCGGACAGGGAATCCATGAGCAGTTCTTC. Translated, it gives CASSRGQGIHEQFF.

Many counts were recorded for this clonotype. The chain employs TRBV10-2 and TRBJ1-1; 7 nucleotides agree with TRBD1. Germline CDR1 is WSHSY and CDR2 is SAAADI. The CDR3 contains 13 residues. Losses at the gene ends were 7 bases for V and 5 bases for J; bases not matched to a gene: 7. The CDR3 bases are TGCGCCAGCACCAGACAGGGAAGAACTGAAGCTTTCTTT. Its protein product is CASTRQGRTEAFF.

This clonotype was recorded many times. V usage is TRBV4-2 and J usage is TRBJ2-1; 13 positions match TRBD2. The CDR3 extends over 16 amino acids. V shed 0 bases, J shed 12 bases, and the junction held 8 bases outside the gene matches. Germline CDR1 and CDR2: LGHNA and YNFKEQ. In DNA, the CDR3 is TGTGCCAGCAGCCAAGAAACTAGCGGGGGGGCCCGTGGGCAGTTCTTC. It codes for CASSQETSGGARGQFF.